The entry below describes one T cell receptor beta chain. This record comes from a study of blood T cell repertoires in COVID-19. Per the original data handling: Reference gene primer amplification in the assay estimated nucleated cell counts. Generated by immunoSEQ multiplex PCR, the TCRdb table keeps only in-frame clones and is missing some. The V and J calls and clone size are taken from that table; D and trimming were inferred from the DNA. The data contain about 130,000 clones, over 75% of them singletons. The CDR3 spans 12 residues. Germline assignment: CDR1 SQVTM and CDR2 ANQGSEA. Trimming left V 4 bases short and J 6 bases short, with 10 bases between.

This sequence was found in a woman aged 60 to 75 with acute or convalescent COVID-19. Sequenced: peripheral blood. The chain recombines TRBV29-1 with TRBJ2-1; D ambiguous. The DNA for the CDR3 is TGCAGCGTTGTCGCGCTCGCCAATGAGCAGTTCTTC. It is translated as CSVVALANEQFF.